Each of the 14 T cell receptor beta chains below was sequenced from the same sample in a study of CD8 T cells in Susac syndrome. Random hexamers were used to reverse transcribe 0.5 to 1 ug of RNA. One entry per CDR3 protein, called by TCRdb with MiXCR from the immunoSEQ multiplex PCR reads. Seen here are 100,000 or so distinct CDR3 sequences, around 90% observed once, and the top ten hold more than 0.13%. The specimen was CD4+ T cells from PBMCs. These receptor sequences come from a human donor in good health.

This chain uses TRBV20-1 with TRBJ2-1; unclear D gene. CDR1 and CDR2 from the germline V gene are DFQATT and SNEGSKA (reference sequence). Trimming shortened V by 7 bases and J by 5 bases, and 6 bases separated the two germline ends. The CDR3 spans 10 residues. The CDR3: CSGGNNEQFF. In nucleotides, the CDR3 is TGCAGTGGAGGAAACAATGAGCAGTTCTTC.

The J gene is TRBJ1-5, the V gene TRBV19, with TRBD1 as a possible D gene (5 bases). The ends were cut back, 4 bases at V and 4 bases at J, with 14 bases in the middle. The germline V gene has CDR1 LNHDA and CDR2 SQIVND (reference sequence). This CDR3 has 15 residues. Here the CDR3 DNA reads TGTGCCAGTAGTACCCCTGGCGCAGGGAATCAGCCCCAGCATTTT. Translation: CASSTPGAGNQPQHF. The whole variable domain, filled in from reference TRBV19 and TRBJ1-5, reads DGGITQSPKYLFRKEGQNVTLSCEQNLNHDAMYWYRQDPGQGLRLIYYSQIVNDFQKGDIAEGYSVSREKKESFPLTVTSAQKNPTAFYLCASSTPGAGNQPQHFGDGTRLSIL.

V gene TRBV20-1 combines with J gene TRBJ1-1; tentatively, D is TRBD1 (5 bases). Germline V gene sequence: CDR1 DFQATT, CDR2 SNEGSKA (reference sequence). The CDR3 contains 14 residues. Trimming stripped 6 bases from V and 5 bases from J, with 19 bases between. CDR3 bases: TGCAGTGCGCCCTCTTCAACCCGGGGGACTGAAGCTTTCTTT. Protein sequence: CSAPSSTRGTEAFF.

The gene calls are TRBV13 and TRBJ2-3; D may be TRBD1 (6 bases). The CDR3 consists of 16 residues. V lost 5 bases, J lost 2 bases, and 17 bases lay in between. Germline loops: CDR1 PRHDT, CDR2 FYEKMQ (reference sequence). The CDR3 nucleotides read TGTGCCAGCAGCCTATATCGGGACATGCACACAGATACGCAGTATTTT. This codes for CASSLYRDMHTDTQYF.

The chain combines TRBV4-1 with TRBJ1-2, with a possible D match to TRBD1 (5 bases). The CDR3 covers 15 residues. Germline V gene sequence: CDR1 MGHRA, CDR2 YSYEKL. V was pared by 1 base and J by 8 bases, with 17 bases between. The CDR3 protein is CASSQGAGTPGGYTF. As DNA, the CDR3 is TGCGCCAGCAGCCAAGGGGCAGGGACTCCGGGAGGCTACACCTTC.

This clonotype was seen just once. CDR3 in DNA: TGTGCCAGCAGTAAGGGGACAGCTCCTTCTAACTATGGCTACACCTTC. The encoded protein is CASSKGTAPSNYGYTF. This chain connects TRBV5-8 to TRBJ1-2; 7 positions match TRBD1. J was trimmed by 0 bases and V by 5 bases; bases with no gene match: 10. The CDR3 length is 16 residues. The germline CDR1 and CDR2 sequences are SGHTS and YDEGEE.

The V call is TRBV10-3, the J call TRBJ2-5, with TRBD1 matching over 7 bases. Germline V gene sequence: CDR1 ENHRY, CDR2 SYGVKD. The CDR3 has 13 amino acids. Trimming took 7 bases from V and 2 from J; bases not matched to a gene: 4. CDR3 nucleotides: TGTGCCATCAAGCAACAGGGGCAAGAGACCCAGTACTTC. Residues: CAIKQQGQETQYF.

The chain has TRBV13 and TRBJ1-1; perhaps TRBD1 as D (5 bases). Germline V CDR1 and CDR2: PRHDT, FYEKMQ (reference sequence). The CDR3 totals 15 residues. V lost 6 bases and J lost 3, with 17 bases in between. The CDR3 DNA is TGTGCCAGCAGTCTCCGAGGGCAGGGAGACACTGAAGCTTTCTTT. Its translation: CASSLRGQGDTEAFF.

This clonotype was seen once. J is TRBJ1-4 and V is TRBV28; 7 nucleotides align to TRBD1. CDR3 length equals 13 residues. V was clipped by 5 bases and J by 8 bases; unmatched bases: 5. CDR1 and CDR2 (germline): MDHEN, SYDVKM. The CDR3 DNA reads as TGTGCCAGCAGTCAAGGACAGGAGGAAAAACTGTTTTTT. Amino acid sequence: CASSQGQEEKLFF.

The chain couples TRBV5-1 to TRBJ2-3; D call uncertain. The CDR3 is 11 residues long. With 4 bases removed from V and 4 bases from J, the gap between germline ends came to 4 bases. The germline gives CDR1 SGHRS, CDR2 YFSETQ. The CDR3 DNA reads as TGCGCCAGCAGCGACGCAGATACGCAGTATTTT. Protein: CASSDADTQYF.

In this sample, this clonotype turned up a few times. The V gene is TRBV19, the J gene TRBJ1-6, with D possibly being TRBD1 (6 bases). This CDR3 region has 13 residues. CDR1 is LNHDA and CDR2 is SQIVND in the germline V gene (reference sequence). V dropped 5 bases and J dropped 6 bases, with 8 bases sitting between them. The CDR3: CASSRGRNSPLHF. The CDR3 DNA reads TGTGCCAGTAGTCGGGGGCGTAATTCACCCCTCCACTTT.

The chain has TRBV18 and TRBJ2-5, with D perhaps being TRBD1 or TRBD2 (5 bases each). Per germline, CDR1 KGHSH and CDR2 LQKENI. The ends were cut back, 8 bases at V and 3 bases at J, with 13 bases in the middle. The length of the CDR3 is 13 residues. The CDR3 sequence: CASPGDREETQYF. In nucleotides, the CDR3 is TGTGCCAGCCCTGGGGACCGCGAAGAGACCCAGTACTTC.

The V call is TRBV30, the J call TRBJ1-5, with D perhaps matching TRBD1 (5 bases). The V gene lost 4 bases and the J gene lost 3 bases, with 10 bases spanning the gap. The CDR3 has 13 amino acids. The V gene's germline CDR1 is GTSNPN and CDR2 SVGIG (reference sequence). This CDR3 is CAWNGHANQPQHF. Here the CDR3 DNA reads TGTGCCTGGAATGGACACGCCAATCAGCCCCAGCATTTT.

The rearrangement uses TRBV20-1 and TRBJ1-4; D is perhaps TRBD1 (5 bases). Germline CDR1 is DFQATT and CDR2 is SNEGSKA (reference sequence). V gave up 0 bases and J gave up 8 bases, with 16 bases separating them. The CDR3 extends over 15 amino acids. The CDR3 sequence is CSARDLREGGEKLFF. As DNA, the CDR3 is TGCAGTGCTAGAGATCTCAGGGAGGGAGGGGAAAAACTGTTTTTT.